This T cell receptor (beta chain) was captured in a study of T cell responses to AZD1222 COVID-19 vaccine. Overall study findings and caveats: Targeting of unmutated variant regions was reportedly seen in nearly half of spike-specific TCRs. Spike-specific TCR depth and breadth grew after two AZD1222 doses.

Assay used: immunoSEQ multiplex PCR; TCRdb lists only in-frame clones, some missing. In the table there are approximately 110,000 clones, approximately 86% of which are singletons. Comment on this clone: Its antigen is unknown.

The TCR originated in an adult in good health. Here the sequenced sample was peripheral blood, taken on day 0 of MenACWY control vaccination.

CDR3 in amino acids: CASSLAGGGGGAGQPQHF. DNA for the CDR3: TGTGCCAGCAGTTTAGCCGGCGGGGGAGGGGGCGCCGGTCAGCCCCAGCATTTT. This rearrangement joins TRBV28 to TRBJ1-5; 7 nucleotides agree with TRBD1. CDR3 length equals 18 residues. The V and J ends lost 2 bases and 6 bases, in that order; junction bases with no gene match: 16. Germline V gives CDR1 MDHEN, CDR2 SYDVKM.